These 22 T cell receptor beta chains were all obtained from the same sample, sequenced in a study of T cells in tuberculosis. The time point: new active TB diagnosis, blood taken before or within 7 days of starting treatment. Data came from immunoSEQ multiplex PCR; TCRdb stores just in-frame clones and leaves some out. The data contain about 33,000 clones, about 90% of them singletons. The material sequenced was PBMCs, taken at tuberculosis diagnosis. These receptors originate from an adult with tuberculosis. Some clones in this sample may be carry-over from other donors' samples.

This sequence joins TRBV19 and TRBJ2-2; the D is unclear. V dropped 2 bases and J dropped 5 bases, with 6 bases sitting between them. CDR3 size: 13 residues. Germline-derived CDR1 and CDR2 are LNHDA and SQIVND (reference sequence). The CDR3 DNA follows: TGTGCCAGTAGTATATCCCCAACCGGGGAGCTGTTTTTT. Protein product: CASSISPTGELFF.

The CDR3 nucleotides are TGTGCCAGCAACGACAGGGGATGGAGCTACACCTTC. This encodes CASNDRGWSYTF. This rearrangement joins TRBV5-8 to TRBJ1-2; 8 bases fit TRBD1. The germline V gene has CDR1 SGHTS and CDR2 YDEGEE. CDR3 length equals 12 residues. J lost 9 bases, V lost 6 bases, and 7 bases had no gene match.

V gene TRBV20-1 combines with J gene TRBJ2-1; D gene ambiguous. The germline V gene encodes CDR1 DFQATT and CDR2 SNEGSKA (reference sequence). V was cut by 1 base and J by 9 bases, with 7 bases left in between. The CDR3 is 11 residues long. The CDR3 DNA reads TGCAGTGCTAGAGTGGTGGCTGAGCAGTTCTTC. Translated: CSARVVAEQFF.

The J gene is TRBJ1-1, the V gene TRBV5-1; D perhaps matches TRBD1 (5 bases). The germline V gene has CDR1 SGHRS and CDR2 YFSETQ. The V end lost 0 bases, the J end lost 0 bases, and 9 bases lay between the germline ends. This CDR3 is 15 amino acids long. The CDR3 region has the DNA TGCGCCAGCAGCTTGGTTCAGGGTGTGAACACTGAAGCTTTCTTT. Amino acid sequence: CASSLVQGVNTEAFF.

J is TRBJ1-4 and V is TRBV7-9, with 9 bases matching TRBD1. CDR3 length: 16 residues. Germline values: CDR1 SEHNR, CDR2 FQNEAQ (reference sequence). The junction had 8 bases not matched to a gene; V was cut back by 6 bases and J by 3 bases. CDR3 DNA sequence: TGTGCCAGCAGTGGAGGACAGGGGACATCTAATGAAAAACTGTTTTTT. Protein: CASSGGQGTSNEKLFF.

This clone was recorded once. CDR3 bases: TGTGCCAGCAGTCCCTTCGGACAGGGCAACACTGAAGCTTTCTTT. Translating gives CASSPFGQGNTEAFF. The chain combines TRBV6-5 with TRBJ1-1, with 8 bases identical to TRBD1. The CDR3 runs to 15 residues. Trimming cost V 5 bases and J 2 bases; bases outside gene matches: 7. From germline, CDR1 is MNHEY and CDR2 SVGAGI.

V usage is TRBV7-9 and J usage is TRBJ1-3, with D hard to call. The CDR3 runs 13 residues. Between the trimmed V and J ends, which lost 9 bases and 4 bases, there was a span of 13 bases. Germline-derived CDR1 and CDR2 are SEHNR and FQNEAQ (reference sequence). Written as DNA, the CDR3 is TGTGCCAGTGGCGAGGGTATCGGAAACACCATATATTTT. Translated, it gives CASGEGIGNTIYF.

The V call is TRBV29-1, the J call TRBJ2-7; 7 bases fit TRBD1. The germline V gene has CDR1 SQVTM and CDR2 ANQGSEA. Unmatched junction bases numbered 8, after V lost 4 bases and J lost 5 bases. The CDR3 runs to 13 residues. CDR3 DNA sequence: TGCAGCGTTGTGACAGGGTCGAGAAACGAGCAGTACTTC. Translation gives CSVVTGSRNEQYF.

The J gene is TRBJ1-5, the V gene TRBV7-2; no clear D. Germline CDR1 and CDR2: SGHTA and FQGNSA. V gave up 5 bases and J gave up 7 bases, with 12 bases separating them. The CDR3 contains 13 residues. In nucleotides, the CDR3 is TGTGCCAGCAGCGGCGCGGTCATGCAGCCCCAGCATTTT. Its translation is CASSGAVMQPQHF.

This chain links TRBV19 with TRBJ2-5; 7 bases are a match to TRBD1. Germline CDR1 reads LNHDA; CDR2 reads SQIVND (reference sequence). The CDR3 length is 17 residues. With V trimmed by 7 bases and J by 5 bases, 19 bases remained unmatched. The CDR3 DNA sequence: TGTGCCAGTACTCCTTCAAGGACAGGTTTTATGTCGGAGACCCAGTACTTC. It encodes CASTPSRTGFMSETQYF.

This sequence joins TRBV5-8 and TRBJ1-5, with TRBD1 matching 9 bases. The CDR3 runs to 17 residues. CDR1 SGHTS and CDR2 YDEGEE come from the germline V gene. Germline trimming cut 2 bases from V and 0 bases from J; bases unmatched to any gene: 6. The CDR3 is CASSFTGGTSSNQPQHF. The CDR3 nucleotides are TGTGCCAGCAGCTTCACAGGGGGCACATCTAGCAATCAGCCCCAGCATTTT.

This clone has just a few counts. V is TRBV6-6 and J is TRBJ2-7, with D perhaps matching TRBD1 (5 bases). V was clipped by 2 bases and J by 2 bases, with 7 bases between them. Germline CDR1 reads MNHNY; CDR2 reads SVGAGI (reference sequence). There are 13 residues in the CDR3. In nucleotides, the CDR3 is TGTGCCAGCAGTTACGGGGCCACCTACGAGCAGTACTTC. Amino acids: CASSYGATYEQYF.

V and J are TRBV11-3 and TRBJ2-1; a weak D match, TRBD1 (5 bases). Trimming pared 3 bases from V and 9 bases from J, leaving 9 bases between. This CDR3 region has 12 residues. The V gene's germline CDR1 is SGHNT and CDR2 YENEEA. This CDR3 reads CASSLGQREQFF. DNA for the CDR3: TGTGCCAGCAGCTTGGGGCAACGTGAGCAGTTCTTC.

The chain recombines TRBV6-1 with TRBJ2-7, with D possibly TRBD1 on 5 matching bases. The CDR3 extends over 13 amino acids. Trimming stripped 4 bases from V and 3 bases from J, with 10 bases between. CDR1 and CDR2 from the germline V gene are MNHNS and SASEGT. The chain's CDR3 is CASSVGHGYEQYF. CDR3 DNA sequence: TGTGCCAGCAGTGTTGGACACGGCTACGAGCAGTACTTC.

This clone appeared a few times. The chain links TRBV5-1 to TRBJ1-5; TRBD1 agrees at 7 bases. With 4 bases clipped from V and 6 bases from J, the junction kept 10 bases outside the gene matches. CDR1 and CDR2 from the germline V gene are SGHRS and YFSETQ. This CDR3 is 15 amino acids long. The CDR3 here is CASSLSTGVSQPQHF. The DNA of the CDR3 is TGCGCCAGCAGCCTATCAACAGGGGTCTCTCAGCCCCAGCATTTT.

V is TRBV11-3 and J is TRBJ2-2, with TRBD2 matching over 7 bases. Germline V gene sequence: CDR1 SGHNT, CDR2 YENEEA. J gave up 2 bases and V 3 bases, and 3 bases lay outside the gene matches. The CDR3 has 15 residues. The CDR3 nucleotides are TGTGCCAGCAGCTTTAAGCGGGGAAACACCGGGGAGCTGTTTTTT. It translates to CASSFKRGNTGELFF. The full variable domain, rest sourced from reference TRBV11-3 and TRBJ2-2, is EAGVVQSPRYKIIEKKQPVAFWCNPISGHNTLYWYLQNLGQGPELLIRYENEEAVDDSQLPKDRFSAERLKGVDSTLKIQPAELGDSAVYLCASSFKRGNTGELFFGEGSRLTVL.

For the CDR3, the DNA is TGTGCCTGGAGTGTATTCGCAGGTTTTAACTATGGCTACACCTTC. It translates to CAWSVFAGFNYGYTF. V usage is TRBV30 and J usage is TRBJ1-2; D is uncertain. CDR3 length: 15 amino acids. Germline-derived CDR1 and CDR2 are GTSNPN and SVGIG (reference sequence). Between the trimmed V and J ends, which lost 0 bases and 1 base, there was a span of 12 bases. Supplemented by reference TRBV30 and TRBJ1-2, the full variable domain reads SQTIHQWPATLVQPVGSPLSLECTVEGTSNPNLYWYRQAAGRGLQLLFYSVGIGQISSEVPQNLSASRPQDRQFILSSKKLLLSDSGFYLCAWSVFAGFNYGYTFGSGTRLTVV.

This sequence joins TRBV19 and TRBJ1-4; D is uncertain. V was cut by 0 bases and J by 7 bases, with 9 bases left in between. The CDR3 spans 14 residues. Per germline, CDR1 LNHDA and CDR2 SQIVND (reference sequence). The DNA for the CDR3 is TGTGCCAGTAGTATAGATCGGTCGGTTGAAAAACTGTTTTTT. It is translated as CASSIDRSVEKLFF. The whole variable domain, remainder taken from reference TRBV19 and TRBJ1-4, is DGGITQSPKYLFRKEGQNVTLSCEQNLNHDAMYWYRQDPGQGLRLIYYSQIVNDFQKGDIAEGYSVSREKKESFPLTVTSAQKNPTAFYLCASSIDRSVEKLFFGSGTQLSVL.

On this clone: A junction end diverges from the germline sequence, so it may reflect a read error. The V call is TRBV5-6, the J call TRBJ1-2; 11 positions agree with TRBD1. Germline CDR1 reads SGHDT; CDR2 reads YYEEEE. The CDR3 totals 16 residues. The CDR3 reads CASSLGRTGGYYGYTF. For the CDR3, the DNA is TGTGCCAGCAGTTTGGGGCGGACAGGGGGCTACTATGGCTACACCTTC.

This clone has a handful of counts. The rearrangement joins TRBV5-8 to TRBJ2-1, with TRBD1 matching over 10 bases. The V gene end was trimmed by 0 bases and the J gene end by 6 bases; junction bases not matched to a gene: 3. The CDR3 runs 15 residues. Per the germline V gene, CDR1 is SGHTS and CDR2 is YDEGEE. CDR3 loop: CASSLGWTGGNEQFF. CDR3 bases: TGTGCCAGCAGCTTGGGTTGGACAGGGGGCAATGAGCAGTTCTTC.

The V and J genes are TRBV27 and TRBJ2-2, with TRBD1 identical over 7 bases. Germline CDR1 MNHEY, CDR2 SMNVEV (reference sequence). The CDR3 has 15 amino acids. V gave up 7 bases and J gave up 0 bases; unmatched junction bases: 5. CDR3 nucleotide sequence: TGTGCCAGCACTCGAGGGGGCTCGAACACCGGGGAGCTGTTTTTT. Protein product: CASTRGGSNTGELFF.

V and J are TRBV7-9 and TRBJ1-2; possibly TRBD1 for D (6 bases). Germline loops: CDR1 SEHNR, CDR2 FQNEAQ (reference sequence). CDR3 length: 15 residues. V was clipped by 2 bases and J by 0 bases, with 10 bases between them. The CDR3 here is CASSLKQGSNYGYTF. CDR3 nucleotide sequence: TGTGCCAGCAGCTTAAAACAGGGCTCTAACTATGGCTACACCTTC.